This TCR beta chain was obtained from a study of tumor-infiltrating lymphocytes in localized non-small cell lung cancer. Whole-study context: The cohort mixed smokers and never-smokers, several histologies, and some post-neoadjuvant-chemotherapy samples.

With 4 bases removed from V and 7 bases from J, the gap between germline ends came to 16 bases. From germline, CDR1 is SGHTA and CDR2 FQGNSA. The CDR3 totals 14 residues. The data were produced by immunoSEQ multiplex PCR, yet TCRdb's version contains in-frame clones alone and is incomplete. The sample yields 25,000 to 30,000 clones, 75% to 90% seen once. The chain links TRBV7-2 to TRBJ2-5, with a tentative D call TRBD2 (5 bases). This TCR came from a human donor with non-small cell lung cancer. Sequencing input: lung tumor tissue. The CDR3 protein is CASSSGLPGGTQYF. The CDR3 bases are TGTGCCAGCAGCTCCGGACTCCCCGGAGGGACCCAGTACTTC. The full variable domain, in which reference TRBV7-2 and TRBJ2-5 provide the parts outside the CDR3, is GAGVSQSPSNKVTEKGKDVELRCDPISGHTALYWYRQSLGQGLEFLIYFQGNSAPDKSGLPSDRFSAERTGGSVSTLTIQRTQQEDSAVYLCASSSGLPGGTQYFGPGTRLLVL.